This entry concerns a single T cell receptor beta chain. Antigen specificity is unknown. Germline and junction disagree at one end, which may indicate a read error. Repertoires were generated with immunoSEQ multiplex PCR, while TCRdb's copy carries only in-frame clones and drops some. The sample has over a million clones, about 98% seen once. The source of the sample is a study of shared clonotypes between healthy human individuals. Study information: Per donor, CD8 memory used one plate, CD8 naive used two, CD4 memory used three and CD4 naive used three.

Study findings and constraints: Naive subsets typically showed greater estimated richness than memory subsets.

CDR1 and CDR2 from the germline V gene are SSHAT and FNYEAQ (reference sequence). The CDR3 is 13 amino acids. The genes are TRBV7-7 and TRBJ2-2; unclear D gene. The specimen sequenced was naive CD4+ T cells sorted from blood. Indicated subset: CD45RA+ positively selected. The origin of this receptor is a man between 25 and 39 years old in good health. The CDR3 protein is CASSLTQAGELFF. CDR3 nucleotide sequence: TGTGCTAGCAGCCTCACCCAGGCCGGGGAGCTGTTTTTT. Based on the CDR3 plus reference TRBV7-7 and TRBJ2-2, the full variable domain is GAGVSQSPRYKVTKRGQDVTLRCDPISSHATLYWYQQALGQGPEFLTYFNYEAQPDKSGLPSDRFSAERPEGSISTLTIQRTEQRDSAMYRCASSLTQAGELFFGEGSRLTVL.